Detailed here is one T cell receptor (beta chain). There is no known antigen for this receptor. Within one base of it there is no much larger clone, and no base qualities were kept. This specimen comes from a study of shared clonotypes between healthy human individuals (dated by TCRdb to about 2020). In the study overall: The cohort included three men and a couple of women between 18 and 49 years of age. Between about 0.85 and 10 billion PBMCs per donor were obtained by leukapheresis. For each donor, CD4 naive and CD4 memory were each run on three plates, CD8 naive on two plates, and CD8 memory on one plate. Different laboratories and diverse techniques were used to prepare libraries and sequence TCR repertoires, to increase sequencing depth and limit assay-specific biases. Blood TCR repertoires of roughly 5 healthy adults were deeply sequenced to estimate repertoire size and the extent of clonotype sharing between individuals. Results the study describes overall, beyond this receptor: Even with the large sequencing depth, rarefaction of the sorted-subset datasets indicated that sequencing was incomplete. Naive subsets generally had larger estimated clonotype richness than memory subsets did. The small number of donors limited the genetic and exposure-history diversity represented. Compared with non-shared clonotypes, clonotypes shared by all four sorted-subset donors had higher generation probabilities. Based on pairwise subsampling, the degree of clonotype sharing among donors was expected to be affected by sequencing depth. About 5% of naive CD4, roughly 3.6% of naive CD8, approximately 2% of memory CD4, and 0.35% to 0.5% of memory CD8 clonotypes were shared across several donors. Sampling was limited to blood, and TCR repertoires in tissue likely differ from TCR repertoires in blood.

The germline V gene supplies CDR1 SGHTA and CDR2 FQGNSA. Trimming removed 3 bases from V and 5 bases from J, leaving 13 bases between the germline ends. The CDR3 starts with the cysteine, ends with the phenylalanine, and has 14 residues. The DNA shown is the 42-base CDR3, in frame from base 1. TCR CDR3 regions were amplified from genomic DNA by multiplex PCR using the deep immunoSEQ assay. For each cell subset, the extracted genomic DNA was distributed evenly across all wells of several immunoSEQ 96-well plates, and each plate served as one replicate. Each replicate PCR for sorted subsets received around 210 ng genomic DNA, equal to roughly 33,000 T cell genomes. Purified libraries were measured with a Qubit 3.0 fluorometer, size-checked on a Bioanalyzer 2100, and measured again with the KAPA Library Quantification kit. Every immunoSEQ 96-well plate was sequenced on a separate single-read 150-cycle Illumina NextSeq 550 flow cell. Turning to the authors' computational methods: Because the immunoSEQ output included only junctional sequences and no quality scores, the filtering could not be the same as the filtering used for full-length reads. Sequences were annotated with PyIR, a Python wrapper for IgBLAST v1.9, using IMGT germline references to assign V/J genes and CDR3. Reads were filtered out if the reads had weak V/J assignments (E-value above 1e-6), no CDR3, stop codons, out-of-frame junctions, or ambiguous translated residues. A V3J clonotype was defined by an identical inferred V gene, J gene, and CDR3 amino acid sequence. Percentage overlap between repertoires was computed as shared unique clonotypes divided by the size of the smaller repertoire. RTK rarefaction, the Chao1 estimator, and Recon v2.1 estimates of unobserved clonotypes were used to assess repertoire richness. Generation probabilities for all TCRbeta clonotypes obtained by the gDNA method from several donors were computed using OLGA. The table comes from immuneACCESS by way of TCRdb, which keeps in-frame sequences with V and J called. Part of the clones is missing from these tables; in studies checked, under half for an unresolved V gene and the rest for unknown reasons. Clonal size and the V and J genes are those of that table, whereas D and trimming came from the DNA. This sample comprises a few million clones, approximately 92% of them detected only once. The ten largest clonotypes hold more than 0.12% of the sample.

Healthy HIV-negative adults with no recently reported acute infections or vaccinations were included as donors. Every donor was a Caucasian adult residing in Nashville, Tennessee, USA. Magnetic negative selection was used to enrich CD4+ T cells, after which naive cells were positively selected on CD45RA and the negative fraction became the memory subset. Blood was obtained by leukapheresis, after which PBMCs were separated by Ficoll-Histopaque density gradient centrifugation and cryopreserved in liquid nitrogen vapor phase. Purity and quantity of every magnetically sorted T cell population were checked by analytical flow cytometry. Genomic DNA was isolated from each sorted fraction and quantified by UV absorbance on a Nanodrop 2000c.

The specimen was naive CD4+ T cells sorted from blood. The sample's cell subset or site label, decoded: CD45RA+ positively selected. In this chain, TRBV7-2 is recombined with TRBJ2-5; a tentative D match to TRBD1 spans 6 bases. This clonotype was obtained from a man between 18 and 29 years old in good health. CDR3 protein: CASSFGLGAETQYF. Read as DNA, the sequence is TGTGCCAGCAGCTTTGGCCTGGGGGCGGAGACCCAGTACTTC. Supplemented by the reference TRBV7-2 and TRBJ2-5 proteins around the CDR3, the complete variable domain is GAGVSQSPSNKVTEKGKDVELRCDPISGHTALYWYRQSLGQGLEFLIYFQGNSAPDKSGLPSDRFSAERTGGSVSTLTIQRTQQEDSAVYLCASSFGLGAETQYFGPGTRLLVL.